The 29 T cell receptor beta chains below all came from one sample that was sequenced in a study of Ad26.COV2.S vaccination and SARS-CoV-2 variants. Specified treatment: roughly 18 received Ad26.COV2.S at low or high dose, single or two shots; several received placebo; per-sample allocation not given. Day 63 after the first injection of vaccine or placebo was the sampling time. Clones were sequenced by immunoSEQ multiplex PCR, and TCRdb holds only the in-frame ones, with some missing. The data contain fewer than 900,000 clones, roughly 90% of them singletons. Sequenced here: peripheral blood, sampled in a trial of Ad26.COV2.S vaccine versus placebo. The receptors stem from a person aged 18-65 years who received the Ad26.COV2.S COVID-19 vaccine or a placebo.

The rearrangement uses TRBV5-1 and TRBJ2-3, with a weak D call TRBD2 (5 bases). The CDR3 extends over 18 amino acids. From germline, CDR1 is SGHRS and CDR2 YFSETQ. V lost 5 bases and J 0 bases, leaving 22 bases between the germline ends. The CDR3 nucleotides read TGCGCCAGCAGGGTTCGATTGGAGCGGTGGGGTAGCACAGATACGCAGTATTTT. This encodes CASRVRLERWGSTDTQYF. The whole variable domain, filled in from reference TRBV5-1 and TRBJ2-3, reads KAGVTQTPRYLIKTRGQQVTLSCSPISGHRSVSWYQQTPGQGLQFLFEYFSETQRNKGNFPGRFSGRQFSNSRSEMNVSTLELGDSALYLCASRVRLERWGSTDTQYFGPGTRLTVL.

V usage is TRBV5-6 and J usage is TRBJ2-3; D remains ambiguous. Deletions cut 5 bases from V and 0 bases from J, with 7 bases between. Germline CDR1 reads SGHDT; CDR2 reads YYEEEE. This CDR3 spans 13 amino acids. CDR3 sequence (DNA): TGTGCCAGCAGACGAGGAAGCACAGATACGCAGTATTTT. The encoded protein is CASRRGSTDTQYF.

The chain has TRBV29-1 and TRBJ2-3; weak D call: TRBD1 (6 bases). The CDR3 extends over 13 amino acids. Per germline, CDR1 SQVTM and CDR2 ANQGSEA. Trimming stripped 4 bases from V and 1 base from J, with 9 bases between. This CDR3 reads CSVGRQGTDTQYF. Here the CDR3 DNA reads TGCAGCGTTGGCCGACAGGGCACAGATACGCAGTATTTT.

The sample holds one count of this clone. This chain connects TRBV27 to TRBJ2-7; tentatively, D is TRBD1 (6 bases). The V gene's germline CDR1 is MNHEY and CDR2 SMNVEV (reference sequence). CDR3 length equals 15 residues. The germline V and J ends were trimmed by 3 bases and 0 bases, with 12 bases remaining between them. CDR3 nucleotide sequence: TGTGCCAGCAGTTTGGGCAGGGGCTCCTCCTACGAGCAGTACTTC. Translated, it gives CASSLGRGSSYEQYF.

V is TRBV2 and J is TRBJ2-3; 7 bases agree with TRBD1. The junction had 4 bases not matched to a gene; V was cut back by 1 base and J by 6 bases. Per germline, CDR1 SNHLY and CDR2 FYNNEI. The CDR3 is 14 amino acids. The CDR3 DNA reads TGTGCCAGCAGTGAAGGACAAGGGGGCGATACGCAGTATTTT. It encodes CASSEGQGGDTQYF.

Remarks on this clone: A junction boundary mismatches the germline segment, possibly from a read error. V and J are TRBV7-9 and TRBJ2-2, with 8 positions matching TRBD2. This CDR3 spans 12 amino acids. Germline loops: CDR1 SEHNR, CDR2 FQNEAQ (reference sequence). The CDR3 DNA sequence: TGCGTGGCGGGGGGACCCACCGGGGAGCTGTTTTTT. As protein: CVAGGPTGELFF.

V gene TRBV19 combines with J gene TRBJ2-3, with TRBD2 identical over 10 bases. Looked up from germline, CDR1 is LNHDA and CDR2 is SQIVND (reference sequence). V lost 4 bases, J lost 5 bases, and 9 bases stayed unmatched. The CDR3 is 16 residues long. The CDR3 sequence: CASSTNQREGIDTQYF. CDR3 nucleotides: TGTGCCAGTAGTACCAACCAGCGGGAGGGGATAGATACGCAGTATTTT. The full variable domain, rest sourced from reference TRBV19 and TRBJ2-3, is DGGITQSPKYLFRKEGQNVTLSCEQNLNHDAMYWYRQDPGQGLRLIYYSQIVNDFQKGDIAEGYSVSREKKESFPLTVTSAQKNPTAFYLCASSTNQREGIDTQYFGPGTRLTVL.

Points on this clone: This specimen includes other DNA sequences encoding the same CDR3. The rearrangement uses TRBV7-9 and TRBJ1-1; no clear D. The V end lost 3 bases, the J end lost 1 base, and 6 bases lay between the germline ends. CDR3 size: 13 residues. CDR1 SEHNR and CDR2 FQNEAQ come from the germline V gene (reference sequence). Here the CDR3 DNA reads TGTGCCAGCAGCTTGGACCCGAACACTGAAGCTTTCTTT. Its protein is CASSLDPNTEAFF.

The genes are TRBV5-1 and TRBJ1-1; TRBD1 might be the D (5 bases). Trimming shortened V by 0 bases and J by 4 bases, and 10 bases separated the two germline ends. Germline CDR1 reads SGHRS; CDR2 reads YFSETQ. The CDR3 runs 14 residues. The CDR3 region has the DNA TGCGCCAGCAGCTTGGCGGGGGAGACCACTGAAGCTTTCTTT. It codes for CASSLAGETTEAFF.

In this sample, this clone turned up once. This chain joins TRBV19 and TRBJ1-4; possible D gene TRBD1, 5 bases. The V gene's germline CDR1 is LNHDA and CDR2 SQIVND (reference sequence). Deletions cut 2 bases from V and 5 bases from J, with 15 bases between. The CDR3 runs 16 residues. This CDR3 is CASSINRRQQNEKLFF. CDR3 nucleotide sequence: TGTGCCAGTAGTATAAACCGAAGACAGCAGAATGAAAAACTGTTTTTT. Variable domain in full (rest from reference TRBV19 and TRBJ1-4): DGGITQSPKYLFRKEGQNVTLSCEQNLNHDAMYWYRQDPGQGLRLIYYSQIVNDFQKGDIAEGYSVSREKKESFPLTVTSAQKNPTAFYLCASSINRRQQNEKLFFGSGTQLSVL.

V gene TRBV5-6 combines with J gene TRBJ1-5; possible D gene TRBD1, 6 bases. The CDR3 totals 14 residues. Trimming cost V 2 bases and J 9 bases, with 15 bases left between them. Per the germline V gene, CDR1 is SGHDT and CDR2 is YYEEEE. CDR3 protein: CASSLAGATRPQHF. The CDR3 coding sequence is TGTGCCAGCAGCTTAGCGGGGGCGACTAGGCCCCAGCATTTT.

The V call is TRBV19, the J call TRBJ2-2; 7 bases line up with TRBD1. The ends lost 9 bases at V and 3 bases at J; junction bases unmatched: 7. Per germline, CDR1 LNHDA and CDR2 SQIVND (reference sequence). The CDR3 is 14 amino acids. The CDR3 sequence is CASLADRDTGELFF. CDR3 bases: TGTGCCAGCCTCGCCGACAGGGACACCGGGGAGCTGTTTTTT.

Only one count was recorded for this clone. The V call is TRBV6-2 or TRBV6-3, the J call TRBJ2-1, with 10 bases matching TRBD2. CDR3 length equals 19 residues. Germline V lookup: CDR1 MNHEY, CDR2 SVGEGT. J gave up 8 bases and V 0 bases, and 16 bases lay outside the gene matches. The CDR3, as DNA: TGTGCCAGCAGTTACTCGATCCCCCTAGCGGGGGCCACTAGGGATGAGCAGTTCTTC. This codes for CASSYSIPLAGATRDEQFF.

The rearrangement joins TRBV27 to TRBJ2-2; the match to TRBD1 covers 7 bases. The CDR3 is made up of 14 amino acids. The germline V gene encodes CDR1 MNHEY and CDR2 SMNVEV (reference sequence). V shed 4 bases and J 7 bases; nucleotides not matched to a gene: 6. This chain's CDR3 is CASSSRQGGGELFF. The CDR3 coding sequence is TGTGCCAGCAGTTCCAGACAGGGCGGCGGGGAGCTGTTTTTT.

The V and J genes are TRBV6-5 and TRBJ2-7; D gene ambiguous. Per germline, CDR1 MNHEY and CDR2 SVGAGI. Trimming removed 0 bases from V and 3 bases from J, with 15 bases in between. This CDR3 contains 16 residues. The CDR3 coding sequence is TGTGCCAGCAGTTACTCCCCTGGGGATGGCCTCTACGAGCAGTACTTC. This gives the protein CASSYSPGDGLYEQYF.

This sequence joins TRBV7-4 and TRBJ1-5; weak D call: TRBD1 (6 bases). Per the germline V gene, CDR1 is SGHVT and CDR2 is SQSDAQ. With 1 base removed from V and 3 bases from J, the gap between germline ends came to 19 bases. The CDR3 is 18 residues long. CDR3 nucleotides: TGTGCCAGCAGCTTAGTATTCGAGGGGGGGACGACCAATCAGCCCCAGCATTTT. Translation gives CASSLVFEGGTTNQPQHF.

The chain uses TRBV7-3 and TRBJ2-7; 7 bases agree with TRBD1. This CDR3 contains 16 residues. J was trimmed by 3 bases and V by 5 bases; bases with no gene match: 13. Germline V gene sequence: CDR1 SGHTA, CDR2 FQGTGA. CDR3 residues: CASSITASQGNYEQYF. For the CDR3, the DNA is TGTGCCAGCAGCATCACCGCCTCACAGGGGAACTACGAGCAGTACTTC.

A few counts support this clone. CDR3 nucleotides: TGTGCCAGTACTACCGGGACTAGCGGATCCTACGAGCAGTACTTC. Translating gives CASTTGTSGSYEQYF. This chain links TRBV19 with TRBJ2-7, with 11 bases lining up with TRBD2. CDR1 is LNHDA, CDR2 SQIVND, per germline (reference sequence). The trim removed 7 bases at V and 1 base at J, leaving 6 bases unmatched. There are 15 residues in the CDR3. The whole variable domain, filled in from reference TRBV19 and TRBJ2-7, reads DGGITQSPKYLFRKEGQNVTLSCEQNLNHDAMYWYRQDPGQGLRLIYYSQIVNDFQKGDIAEGYSVSREKKESFPLTVTSAQKNPTAFYLCASTTGTSGSYEQYFGPGTRLTVT.

This clone was seen a few times. This chain uses TRBV18 with TRBJ2-7; 7 bases agree with TRBD2. This CDR3 is built from 13 residues. The germline CDR1 and CDR2 sequences are KGHSH and LQKENI. The trim removed 3 bases at V and 6 bases at J, leaving 5 bases unmatched. The CDR3 nucleotides read TGTGCCAGCTCACCCCCTACTAGCGTCGAGCAGTACTTC. Amino acids: CASSPPTSVEQYF. The whole variable domain, remainder taken from reference TRBV18 and TRBJ2-7, is NAGVMQNPRHLVRRRGQEARLRCSPMKGHSHVYWYRQLPEEGLKFMVYLQKENIIDESGMPKERFSAEFPKEGPSILRIQQVVRGDSAAYFCASSPPTSVEQYFGPGTRLTVT.

The J gene is TRBJ1-1, the V gene TRBV27, with a tentative D call TRBD1 (5 bases). Deletions cut 6 bases from V and 7 bases from J, with 15 bases between. Germline V lookup: CDR1 MNHEY, CDR2 SMNVEV (reference sequence). The CDR3 loop spans 13 amino acids. DNA for the CDR3: TGTGCCAGCAGCTCGGGGGACGCGTATGAAGCTTTCTTT. Translating gives CASSSGDAYEAFF.

The rearrangement links TRBV29-1 to TRBJ1-1, with D possibly matching TRBD1 (5 bases). This CDR3 region has 14 residues. CDR1 is SQVTM, CDR2 ANQGSEA, per germline. V lost 3 bases, J lost 5 bases, and 16 bases lay in between. For the CDR3, the DNA is TGCAGCGTTGATGGGGCCGCCGGAGGGACTGAAGCTTTCTTT. Amino acid sequence: CSVDGAAGGTEAFF.

This chain links TRBV4-2 with TRBJ2-7; D gene unclear. CDR3 size: 13 residues. The V and J ends lost 4 bases and 3 bases respectively, with 10 bases between them. From germline, CDR1 is LGHNA and CDR2 YNFKEQ. CDR3 bases: TGTGCCAGCAGCCCCAGACCGGACTACGAGCAGTACTTC. Its protein is CASSPRPDYEQYF.

The V gene is TRBV5-1, the J gene TRBJ1-5, with TRBD1 identical over 7 bases. CDR3 length: 14 residues. Germline lookup yields CDR1 SGHRS and CDR2 YFSETQ. The J segment lost 13 bases and the V segment lost 4 bases, leaving 14 bases of the junction unmatched. The CDR3, as DNA: TGCGCCAGCAGCCGCCAATACCAGGGGGGATCACAGCATTTT. The encoded protein is CASSRQYQGGSQHF.

The gene calls are TRBV18 and TRBJ1-5; D unresolved. V lost 2 bases, J lost 3 bases, and 8 bases lay in between. This CDR3 spans 14 amino acids. Germline values: CDR1 KGHSH, CDR2 LQKENI. The CDR3 sequence: CASSPGSTNQPQHF. The CDR3 DNA sequence: TGTGCCAGCTCACCAGGGAGTACCAATCAGCCCCAGCATTTT.

The J gene is TRBJ2-7, the V gene TRBV11-1; D possibly uses TRBD1 or TRBD2 (6 bases each). V dropped 4 bases and J dropped 2 bases, with 15 bases sitting between them. Germline-derived CDR1 and CDR2 are SGHAT and FQDESV (reference sequence). The CDR3 is 15 residues long. As DNA, the CDR3 is TGTGCCAGCAGCTCTCGGGGGCCAGGGGCCTACGAGCAGTACTTC. Protein sequence: CASSSRGPGAYEQYF.

The chain carries TRBV3-1 (or the pseudogene TRBV3-2) and TRBJ2-7; TRBD1 might be the D (5 bases). There are 12 residues in the CDR3. Germline CDR1 reads LGHDT; CDR2 reads YNNKEL (reference sequence). The V end lost 2 bases, the J end lost 6 bases, and 8 bases lay between the germline ends. CDR3 region: CASSQMGLEQYF. In DNA, the CDR3 is TGTGCCAGCAGCCAAATGGGGCTCGAGCAGTACTTC.

The genes are TRBV19 and TRBJ2-5; D uncertain. The ends were cut back, 7 bases at V and 2 bases at J, with 5 bases in the middle. Looked up from germline, CDR1 is LNHDA and CDR2 is SQIVND (reference sequence). This CDR3 spans 11 amino acids. CDR3 nucleotide sequence: TGTGCCAGTATGTGGCAAGAGACCCAGTACTTC. This gives the protein CASMWQETQYF.

The chain has TRBV24-1 and TRBJ2-1; D perhaps matches TRBD2 (5 bases). The CDR3 extends over 12 amino acids. The V gene lost 7 bases and the J gene lost 8 bases, with 11 bases spanning the gap. In germline, CDR1 is KGHDR, CDR2 SFDVKD. Here the CDR3 DNA reads TGTGCCACCAGCAAGAGGGTAGATGAGCAGTTCTTC. This translates into CATSKRVDEQFF.

This rearrangement joins TRBV19 to TRBJ1-5; TRBD1 is a possible D gene (5 bases). Deletions cut 5 bases from V and 7 bases from J, with 12 bases between. The CDR3 extends over 13 amino acids. Germline CDR1 LNHDA, CDR2 SQIVND (reference sequence). The CDR3 nucleotides are TGTGCCAGTAGTCCAGGGTTGGGGCAGCCCCAGCATTTT. Encoded protein: CASSPGLGQPQHF.